This T cell receptor beta chain was retrieved from a study of type 1 and type 2 diabetes patients. Overall study: Magnetic bead positive selection isolated CD4+ or CD8+ T cells from PBMCs. A total of 15 million to 20 million paired-end reads came from the whole study.

V gave up 1 base and J gave up 4 bases, with 8 bases separating them. Per the germline V gene, CDR1 is DFQATT and CDR2 is SNEGSKA (reference sequence). This CDR3 is built from 14 residues. In its sample, this clonotype was seen once. Its specificity is not known. Genomic DNA was the PCR template. Amplification of the beta chain CDR3 used 30 forward and 13 reverse multiplex primers. TCRdb passed the multiplex PCR reads through MiXCR, listing each CDR3 protein once. The sample lists some 250,000 distinct CDR3 sequences; over 45% were seen once. General study findings and limits: Type 2 diabetes and control samples shared highly correlated V and J usage, averaging around 0.97.

The TCR sequence derives from a man younger than 30 with type 2 diabetes. The rearrangement uses TRBV20-1 and TRBJ2-6; the D is unclear. Material: peripheral blood mononuclear cells (PBMCs). The CDR3 sequence is CSARGLGGANVLTF. The CDR3 DNA reads as TGCAGTGCTAGAGGACTGGGGGGGGCCAACGTCCTGACTTTC.